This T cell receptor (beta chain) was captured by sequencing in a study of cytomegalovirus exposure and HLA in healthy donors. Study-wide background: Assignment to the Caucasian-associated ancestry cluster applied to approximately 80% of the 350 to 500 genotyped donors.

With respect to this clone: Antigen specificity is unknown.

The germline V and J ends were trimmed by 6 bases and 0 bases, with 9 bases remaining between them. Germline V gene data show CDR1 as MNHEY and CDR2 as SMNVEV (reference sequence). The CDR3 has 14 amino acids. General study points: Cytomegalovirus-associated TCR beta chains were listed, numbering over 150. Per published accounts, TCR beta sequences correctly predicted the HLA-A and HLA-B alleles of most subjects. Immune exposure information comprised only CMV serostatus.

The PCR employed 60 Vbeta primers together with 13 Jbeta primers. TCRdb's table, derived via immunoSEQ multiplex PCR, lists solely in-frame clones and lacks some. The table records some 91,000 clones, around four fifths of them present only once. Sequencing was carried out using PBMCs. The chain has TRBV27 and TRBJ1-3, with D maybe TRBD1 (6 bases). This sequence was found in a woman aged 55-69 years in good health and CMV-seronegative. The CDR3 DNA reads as TGTGCCAGCAGATTACAGGGCTCTGGAAACACCATATATTTT. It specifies CASRLQGSGNTIYF.